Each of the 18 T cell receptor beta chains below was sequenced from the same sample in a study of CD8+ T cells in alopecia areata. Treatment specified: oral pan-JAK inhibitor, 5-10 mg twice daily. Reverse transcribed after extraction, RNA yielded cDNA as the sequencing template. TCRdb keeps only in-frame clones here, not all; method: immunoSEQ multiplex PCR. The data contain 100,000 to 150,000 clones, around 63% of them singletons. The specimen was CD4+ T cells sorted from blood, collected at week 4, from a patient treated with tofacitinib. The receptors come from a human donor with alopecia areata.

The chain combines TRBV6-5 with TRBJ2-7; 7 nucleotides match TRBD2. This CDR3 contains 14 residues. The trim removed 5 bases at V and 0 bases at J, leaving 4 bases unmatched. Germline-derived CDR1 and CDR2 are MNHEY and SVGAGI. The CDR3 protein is CASSRERGSYEQYF. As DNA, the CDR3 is TGTGCCAGCAGTCGGGAGCGGGGCTCCTACGAGCAGTACTTC.

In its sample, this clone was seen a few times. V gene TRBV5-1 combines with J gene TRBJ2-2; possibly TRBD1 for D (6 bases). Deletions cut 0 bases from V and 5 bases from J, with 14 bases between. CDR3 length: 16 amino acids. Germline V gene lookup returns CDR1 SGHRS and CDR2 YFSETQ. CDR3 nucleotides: TGCGCCAGCAGCTTGGAGATTCAACAGGGTACCGGGGAGCTGTTTTTT. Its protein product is CASSLEIQQGTGELFF.

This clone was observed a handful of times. CDR3 nucleotide sequence: TGCGCCAGCAGCTTTACAGGGGAAGGGGTAGAGACCCAGTACTTC. Its protein is CASSFTGEGVETQYF. J is TRBJ2-5 and V is TRBV5-1, with TRBD1 matching over 7 bases. Trimming took 2 bases from V and 4 from J; bases not matched to a gene: 8. From germline, CDR1 is SGHRS and CDR2 YFSETQ. CDR3 length equals 15 residues.

The CDR3 loop reads CSVFGSGGYNEKLFF. The CDR3 DNA follows: TGCAGCGTTTTTGGGTCCGGCGGTTATAATGAAAAACTGTTTTTT. The V gene is TRBV29-1, the J gene TRBJ1-4; D gene unclear. Germline V lookup: CDR1 SQVTM, CDR2 ANQGSEA. Trimming took 5 bases from V and 4 from J, leaving 17 bases between them. The CDR3 spans 15 residues.

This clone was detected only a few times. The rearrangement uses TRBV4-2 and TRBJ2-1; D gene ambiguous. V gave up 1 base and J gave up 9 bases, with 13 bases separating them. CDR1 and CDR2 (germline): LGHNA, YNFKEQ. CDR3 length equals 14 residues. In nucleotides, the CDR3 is TGTGCCAGCAGCCAAGTTATTCACGTTAGTGAGCAGTTCTTC. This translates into CASSQVIHVSEQFF.

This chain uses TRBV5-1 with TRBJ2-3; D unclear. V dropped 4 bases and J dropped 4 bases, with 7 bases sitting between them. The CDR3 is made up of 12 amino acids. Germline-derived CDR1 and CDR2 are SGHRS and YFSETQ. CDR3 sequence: CASSVEADTQYF. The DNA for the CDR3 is TGCGCCAGCAGCGTCGAGGCAGATACGCAGTATTTT.

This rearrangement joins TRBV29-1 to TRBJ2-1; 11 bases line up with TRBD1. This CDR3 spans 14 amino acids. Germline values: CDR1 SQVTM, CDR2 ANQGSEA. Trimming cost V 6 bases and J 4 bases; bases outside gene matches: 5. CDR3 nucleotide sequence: TGCAGCGTCCTCGGACAGGGGGCATACAATGAGCAGTTCTTC. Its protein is CSVLGQGAYNEQFF.

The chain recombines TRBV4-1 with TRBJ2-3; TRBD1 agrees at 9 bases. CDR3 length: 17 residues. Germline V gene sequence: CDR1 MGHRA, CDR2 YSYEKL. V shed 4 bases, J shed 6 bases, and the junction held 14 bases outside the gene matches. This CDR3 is CASSLSNPGQGSDTQYF. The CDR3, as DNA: TGCGCCAGCAGCCTCTCTAACCCGGGACAGGGTTCGGATACGCAGTATTTT.

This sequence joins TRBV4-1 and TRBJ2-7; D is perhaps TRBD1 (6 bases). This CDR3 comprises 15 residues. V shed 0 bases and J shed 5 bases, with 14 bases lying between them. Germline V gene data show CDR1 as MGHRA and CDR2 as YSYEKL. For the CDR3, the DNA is TGCGCCAGCAGCCAAGAGAAGGACAGTCGCAACGAGCAGTACTTC. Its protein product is CASSQEKDSRNEQYF.

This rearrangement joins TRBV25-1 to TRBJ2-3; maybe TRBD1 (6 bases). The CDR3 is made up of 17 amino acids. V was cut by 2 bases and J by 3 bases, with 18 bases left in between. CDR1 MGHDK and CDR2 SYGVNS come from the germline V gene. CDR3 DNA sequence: TGTGCCAGCAGTGAAGGGCCTCAGGGGATTAGTACAGATACGCAGTATTTT. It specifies CASSEGPQGISTDTQYF.

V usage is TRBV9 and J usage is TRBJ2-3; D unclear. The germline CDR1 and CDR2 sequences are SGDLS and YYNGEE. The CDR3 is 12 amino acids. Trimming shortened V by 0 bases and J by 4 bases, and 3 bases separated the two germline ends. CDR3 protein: CASSVVPDTQYF. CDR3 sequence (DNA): TGTGCCAGCAGCGTAGTGCCAGATACGCAGTATTTT. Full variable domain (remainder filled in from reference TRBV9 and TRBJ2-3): DSGVTQTPKHLITATGQRVTLRCSPRSGDLSVYWYQQSLDQGLQFLIQYYNGEERAKGNILERFSAQQFPDLHSELNLSSLELGDSALYFCASSVVPDTQYFGPGTRLTVL.

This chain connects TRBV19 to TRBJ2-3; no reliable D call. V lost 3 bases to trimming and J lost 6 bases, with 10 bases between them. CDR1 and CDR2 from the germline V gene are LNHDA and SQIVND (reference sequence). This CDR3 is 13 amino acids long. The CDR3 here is CASSINDGDTQYF. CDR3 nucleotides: TGTGCCAGTAGTATCAACGATGGGGATACGCAGTATTTT.

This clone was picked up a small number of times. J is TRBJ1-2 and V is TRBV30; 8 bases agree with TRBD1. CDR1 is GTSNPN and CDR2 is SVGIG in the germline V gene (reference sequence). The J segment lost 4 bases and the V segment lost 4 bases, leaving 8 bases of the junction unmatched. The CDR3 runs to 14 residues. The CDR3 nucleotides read TGTGCCTGGACACAGGACAGGGTATCCTATGGCTACACCTTC. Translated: CAWTQDRVSYGYTF.

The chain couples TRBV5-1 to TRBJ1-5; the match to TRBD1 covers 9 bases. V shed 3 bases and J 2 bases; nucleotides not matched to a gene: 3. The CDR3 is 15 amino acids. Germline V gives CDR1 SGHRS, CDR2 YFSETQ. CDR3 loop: CASSSTGGGNQPQHF. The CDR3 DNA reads TGCGCCAGCAGCTCAACAGGGGGCGGCAATCAGCCCCAGCATTTT.

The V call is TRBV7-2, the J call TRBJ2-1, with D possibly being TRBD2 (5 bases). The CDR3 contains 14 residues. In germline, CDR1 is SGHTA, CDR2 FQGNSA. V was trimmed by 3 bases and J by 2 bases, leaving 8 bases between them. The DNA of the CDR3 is TGTGCCAGCAGCTTCCCCGGGACCTACAATGAGCAGTTCTTC. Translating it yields CASSFPGTYNEQFF. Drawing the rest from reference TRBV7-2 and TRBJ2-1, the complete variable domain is GAGVSQSPSNKVTEKGKDVELRCDPISGHTALYWYRQSLGQGLEFLIYFQGNSAPDKSGLPSDRFSAERTGGSVSTLTIQRTQQEDSAVYLCASSFPGTYNEQFFGPGTRLTVL.

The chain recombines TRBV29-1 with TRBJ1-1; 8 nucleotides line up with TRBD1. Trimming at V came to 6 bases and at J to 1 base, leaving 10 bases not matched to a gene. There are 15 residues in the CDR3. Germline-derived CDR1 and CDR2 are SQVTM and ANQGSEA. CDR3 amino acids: CSVGRTGPGNTEAFF. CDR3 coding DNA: TGCAGCGTCGGTAGGACAGGGCCGGGGAACACTGAAGCTTTCTTT. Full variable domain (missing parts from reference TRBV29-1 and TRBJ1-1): SAVISQKPSRDICQRGTSLTIQCQVDSQVTMMFWYRQQPGQSLTLIATANQGSEATYESGFVIDKFPISRPNLTFSTLTVSNMSPEDSSIYLCSVGRTGPGNTEAFFGQGTRLTVV.

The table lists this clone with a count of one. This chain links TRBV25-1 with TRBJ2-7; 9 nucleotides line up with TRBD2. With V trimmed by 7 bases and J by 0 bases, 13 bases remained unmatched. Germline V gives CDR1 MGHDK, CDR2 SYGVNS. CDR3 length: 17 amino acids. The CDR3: CASNLPYRLADSYEQYF. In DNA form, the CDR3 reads TGTGCCAGCAACCTCCCTTATCGACTAGCGGACTCCTACGAGCAGTACTTC.

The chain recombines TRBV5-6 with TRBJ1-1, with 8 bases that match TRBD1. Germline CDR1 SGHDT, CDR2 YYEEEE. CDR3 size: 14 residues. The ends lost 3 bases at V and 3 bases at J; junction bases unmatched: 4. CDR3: CASSSQGGYTEAFF. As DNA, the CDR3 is TGTGCCAGCAGCTCACAGGGGGGGTACACTGAAGCTTTCTTT.